This entry lists 31 T cell receptor beta chains sequenced from one sample in a study of spatial heterogeneity in lung cancer. TCRdb recomputed calls from the 5' RACE reads with MiXCR, one row per CDR3 protein. This sample has about 78,000 distinct CDR3 sequences, with under 8.5% found just once. Specified time point: sample taken at primary tumor resection. The sequences come from PBMCs, collected at surgery. These receptors all stem from a male donor with early-stage non-small cell lung cancer.

At least ten counts were recorded for this clonotype. This rearrangement joins TRBV7-9 to TRBJ2-7, with D unclear. Per germline, CDR1 SEHNR and CDR2 FQNEAQ (reference sequence). This CDR3 contains 11 residues. The V gene lost 4 bases and the J gene lost 7 bases, with 8 bases spanning the gap. CDR3 nucleotides: TGTGCCAGCAGCTGGTCGGAGGAGCAGTACTTC. It translates to CASSWSEEQYF.

This chain links TRBV19 with TRBJ1-4; D remains unclear. This CDR3 spans 14 amino acids. Trimming pared 3 bases from V and 4 bases from J, leaving 9 bases between. Looked up from germline, CDR1 is LNHDA and CDR2 is SQIVND (reference sequence). The CDR3 coding sequence is TGTGCCAGTAGTATTCGGGGAGTTAATGAAAAACTGTTTTTT. Protein sequence: CASSIRGVNEKLFF.

This clonotype has more than one count but fewer than ten. This sequence joins TRBV7-6 and TRBJ1-1; the match to TRBD1 covers 7 bases. The CDR3 totals 14 residues. V shed 5 bases, J shed 5 bases, and the junction held 8 bases outside the gene matches. Germline V gene lookup returns CDR1 SGHVS and CDR2 FNYEAQ. CDR3 nucleotides: TGTGCCAGCAGCCTAGGGGGCGCGAGGACTGAAGCTTTCTTT. This encodes CASSLGGARTEAFF.

This clonotype was detected only a few times. The chain recombines TRBV27 with TRBJ2-2; 8 bases are shared with TRBD2. Germline CDR1 is MNHEY and CDR2 is SMNVEV (reference sequence). The CDR3 has 18 residues. Trimming at V came to 2 bases and at J to 3 bases, leaving 11 bases not matched to a gene. CDR3 in DNA: TGTGCCAGCAGTTTAGTAGCCGGGAGGGTTCGGGACACCGGGGAGCTGTTTTTT. Its translation is CASSLVAGRVRDTGELFF.

This clonotype was picked up many times. V gene TRBV9 combines with J gene TRBJ2-1, with D possibly being TRBD2 (6 bases). The CDR3 length is 16 residues. Germline CDR1 reads SGDLS; CDR2 reads YYNGEE. V lost 4 bases, J lost 9 bases, and 23 bases lay in between. In DNA, the CDR3 is TGTGCCAGCAGCCCTCCGGGACTTGCCTCTAGGGGTGAGCAGTTCTTC. Residues: CASSPPGLASRGEQFF.

The V call is TRBV7-9, the J call TRBJ2-3; the D gene is possibly TRBD2 (5 bases). Germline V gives CDR1 SEHNR, CDR2 FQNEAQ (reference sequence). V lost 4 bases, J lost 0 bases, and 11 bases lay in between. The CDR3 is made up of 15 amino acids. In DNA form, the CDR3 reads TGTGCCAGCAGCTCGAGGGCCGAAAGCACAGATACGCAGTATTTT. The encoded protein is CASSSRAESTDTQYF. The variable domain in full, completed from reference TRBV7-9 and TRBJ2-3, reads DTGVSQNPRHKITKRGQNVTFRCDPISEHNRLYWYRQTLGQGPEFLTYFQNEAQLEKSRLLSDRFSAERPKGSFSTLEIQRTEQGDSAMYLCASSSRAESTDTQYFGPGTRLTVL.

The chain recombines TRBV27 with TRBJ1-2; D possibly corresponds to TRBD1 (6 bases). V was clipped by 5 bases and J by 1 base, with 8 bases between them. Germline V gene data show CDR1 as MNHEY and CDR2 as SMNVEV (reference sequence). There are 13 residues in the CDR3. CDR3 in amino acids: CASSRQDNYGYTF. DNA for the CDR3: TGTGCCAGCAGTCGACAGGATAACTATGGCTACACCTTC.

CDR3 DNA: TGTGCCAGCAACGTAGCGGGAGGTGTTGAGACCCAGTACTTC. Protein sequence: CASNVAGGVETQYF. This chain links TRBV7-2 with TRBJ2-5, with 10 bases lining up with TRBD2. The CDR3 length is 14 residues. The V gene end was trimmed by 7 bases and the J gene end by 5 bases; junction bases not matched to a gene: 7. CDR1 is SGHTA and CDR2 is FQGNSA in the germline V gene. Complete variable domain (other parts from reference TRBV7-2 and TRBJ2-5): GAGVSQSPSNKVTEKGKDVELRCDPISGHTALYWYRQSLGQGLEFLIYFQGNSAPDKSGLPSDRFSAERTGGSVSTLTIQRTQQEDSAVYLCASNVAGGVETQYFGPGTRLLVL.

This clonotype occurred many times. V gene TRBV7-8 combines with J gene TRBJ2-6; D tentatively fits TRBD1 or TRBD2 (5 bases each). With 3 bases removed from V and 0 bases from J, the gap between germline ends came to 15 bases. CDR1 is SGHVS and CDR2 is FQNEAQ in the germline V gene. The CDR3 is made up of 18 amino acids. Written as DNA, the CDR3 is TGTGCCAGCAGCTTCCGGGGACGACGAGTCTCTGGGGCCAACGTCCTGACTTTC. Translating it yields CASSFRGRRVSGANVLTF.

This clonotype turned up a few times. The chain uses TRBV3-1 and TRBJ2-5; 10 bases are shared with TRBD2. The CDR3 length is 15 residues. V shed 2 bases and J 3 bases; nucleotides not matched to a gene: 3. CDR1 and CDR2 from the germline V gene are LGHDT and YNNKEL (reference sequence). This chain's CDR3 is CASSQPSGSKETQYF. The CDR3 bases are TGTGCCAGCAGCCAACCTAGCGGGAGTAAAGAGACCCAGTACTTC.

The chain employs TRBV20-1 and TRBJ1-5; 7 bases fit TRBD1. In germline, CDR1 is DFQATT, CDR2 SNEGSKA (reference sequence). The CDR3 runs to 15 residues. V was pared by 5 bases and J by 4 bases, with 11 bases of the junction left unmatched. CDR3 in DNA: TGCAGTGCTTTATTACCGGGACAGAGAAATCAGCCCCAGCATTTT. Encoded protein: CSALLPGQRNQPQHF.

This clonotype was counted many times. This sequence joins TRBV7-9 and TRBJ1-3; TRBD1 agrees at 7 bases. J gave up 0 bases and V 5 bases, and 16 bases lay outside the gene matches. Germline-derived CDR1 and CDR2 are SEHNR and FQNEAQ (reference sequence). CDR3 length: 19 amino acids. CDR3 amino acids: CASSQPRAGQRISGNTIYF. The DNA of the CDR3 is TGTGCCAGCAGCCAACCCCGGGCGGGACAGCGGATCTCTGGAAACACCATATATTTT.

This clonotype occurred many times. J is TRBJ2-7 and V is TRBV3-1; D gene ambiguous. Germline values: CDR1 LGHDT, CDR2 YNNKEL (reference sequence). Trimming removed 3 bases from V and 3 bases from J, with 6 bases in between. The CDR3 spans 12 residues. The CDR3 is CASSQTHYEQYF. CDR3 DNA sequence: TGTGCCAGCAGCCAGACCCACTACGAGCAGTACTTC.

The chain has TRBV6-5 and TRBJ2-1; D could derive from TRBD1 or TRBD2 (5 bases each). The germline CDR1 and CDR2 sequences are MNHEY and SVGAGI. The V end lost 4 bases, the J end lost 5 bases, and 9 bases lay between the germline ends. CDR3 length: 13 amino acids. CDR3 residues: CASSWDGHNEQFF. For the CDR3, the DNA is TGTGCCAGCAGTTGGGACGGACACAATGAGCAGTTCTTC.

There are a few counts of this clonotype. The genes are TRBV18 and TRBJ1-4; D unclear. CDR3 size: 15 residues. V dropped 4 bases and J dropped 5 bases, with 14 bases sitting between them. Per germline, CDR1 KGHSH and CDR2 LQKENI. CDR3 residues: CASSRGQVTNEKLFF. The CDR3 DNA sequence: TGTGCCAGCTCACGAGGGCAGGTCACGAATGAAAAACTGTTTTTT.

This clonotype was seen a handful of times. The CDR3 spells CASSQVRGSAYEQYF. The CDR3 bases are TGTGCCAGCAGCCAAGTGAGGGGATCGGCCTACGAGCAGTACTTC. V usage is TRBV4-2 and J usage is TRBJ2-7; D is possibly TRBD1 or TRBD2 (5 bases each). CDR1 and CDR2 (germline): LGHNA, YNFKEQ. The V gene lost 1 base and the J gene lost 2 bases, with 12 bases spanning the gap. The CDR3 contains 15 residues.

This clonotype was counted only a few times. This chain links TRBV5-5 with TRBJ1-1, with 9 bases identical to TRBD1. Germline assignment: CDR1 SGHKS and CDR2 YYEKEE (reference sequence). After removal of 2 bases from V and 9 bases from J, the junction contained 8 bases not matched to a gene. The CDR3 runs 14 residues. CDR3 loop: CASSFGQGYEKAFF. The CDR3 coding sequence is TGTGCCAGCAGCTTCGGACAGGGGTACGAAAAAGCTTTCTTT.

The J gene is TRBJ2-4, the V gene TRBV5-1, with D perhaps TRBD1 or TRBD2 (5 bases each). The CDR3 is 15 residues long. Germline V gene data show CDR1 as SGHRS and CDR2 as YFSETQ. Trimming left V 4 bases short and J 8 bases short, with 19 bases between. The CDR3 is CASSPGDPLVDIQYF. The DNA of the CDR3 is TGCGCCAGCAGCCCCGGGGACCCCTTGGTTGACATTCAGTACTTC.

CDR3 sequence: CASSFEGGYDGYTF. The CDR3 coding sequence is TGCGCCAGCAGCTTCGAAGGGGGATACGATGGCTACACCTTC. This chain links TRBV5-1 with TRBJ1-2, with a tentative D call TRBD1 (6 bases). CDR3 length equals 14 residues. Germline V gene sequence: CDR1 SGHRS, CDR2 YFSETQ. Deletions cut 2 bases from V and 6 bases from J, with 14 bases between.

The rearrangement joins TRBV19 to TRBJ2-1; D is unresolved. V shed 5 bases and J shed 6 bases, with 20 bases lying between them. Germline V CDR1 and CDR2: LNHDA, SQIVND (reference sequence). The CDR3 runs to 16 residues. CDR3 DNA: TGTGCCAGTAGTCAGTCCTCAGCCACACACGTCAATGAGCAGTTCTTC. Protein: CASSQSSATHVNEQFF.

This clonotype was recorded at least ten times. The rearrangement uses TRBV9 and TRBJ2-2; D ambiguous. The length of the CDR3 is 16 residues. Germline CDR1 reads SGDLS; CDR2 reads YYNGEE. V lost 0 bases and J lost 4, with 13 bases in between. CDR3 DNA sequence: TGTGCCAGCAGCGTAGGGTCCACTCCGACCACCGGGGAGCTGTTTTTT. It specifies CASSVGSTPTTGELFF.

This clonotype was found many times. This sequence joins TRBV12-3 or TRBV12-4 and TRBJ1-1; no definite D call. The CDR3 length is 13 residues. Trimming removed 6 bases from V and 1 base from J, with 9 bases in between. The CDR3 DNA sequence: TGTGCCAGCAGGTTCCCCGGGAACACTGAAGCTTTCTTT. As protein: CASRFPGNTEAFF.

This clonotype turned up a few times. The rearrangement uses TRBV30 and TRBJ1-3, with no clear D. From germline, CDR1 is GTSNPN and CDR2 SVGIG (reference sequence). V was pared by 3 bases and J by 0 bases, with 6 bases between. This CDR3 is 13 amino acids long. The CDR3 loop reads CAWSSNSGNTIYF. The CDR3 DNA reads TGTGCCTGGAGCTCCAACTCTGGAAACACCATATATTTT.

This clonotype was observed many times. This chain joins TRBV20-1 and TRBJ2-2, with unresolved D. The CDR3 has 16 residues. The V and J ends lost 7 bases and 1 base respectively, with 19 bases between them. Germline V lookup: CDR1 DFQATT, CDR2 SNEGSKA (reference sequence). CDR3 nucleotides: TGCAGTGTCGCCGGACCGCGCAACCTGAACACCGGGGAGCTGTTTTTT. This gives the protein CSVAGPRNLNTGELFF.

The chain combines TRBV6-1 with TRBJ2-1, with TRBD2 identical over 11 bases. CDR3 length: 16 amino acids. V lost 2 bases to trimming and J lost 8 bases; unmatched junction nucleotides: 8. The germline gives CDR1 MNHNS, CDR2 SASEGT. CDR3 nucleotides: TGTGCCAGCAGTGAACTCCAACTAGCGGGAGTCTATGAGCAGTTCTTC. Translating it yields CASSELQLAGVYEQFF.

This clonotype was observed a handful of times. Mismatch with germline at one junction end may stem from a read error. V gene TRBV7-7 combines with J gene TRBJ2-1; a possible D gene is TRBD2 (5 bases). The germline V gene encodes CDR1 SSHAT and CDR2 FNYEAQ (reference sequence). The CDR3 has 15 residues. The CDR3 sequence: CASSLDGSPGNEQFF. CDR3 coding DNA: TGTGCTAGCAGCTTGGATGGGAGCCCGGGAAATGAGCAGTTCTTC.

This clonotype has ten or more counts. The rearrangement joins TRBV29-1 to TRBJ2-7; D might be TRBD1 (7 bases). V gave up 6 bases and J gave up 2 bases, with 14 bases separating them. The CDR3 contains 13 residues. Per germline, CDR1 SQVTM and CDR2 ANQGSEA. CDR3 sequence: CSVRGTATYEQYF. The CDR3 DNA sequence: TGCAGCGTCCGCGGGACAGCAACCTACGAGCAGTACTTC.

This clonotype was seen more than once but under ten times. The chain employs TRBV6-5 and TRBJ2-5; no clear D. V shed 6 bases and J shed 5 bases, with 22 bases lying between them. CDR1 MNHEY and CDR2 SVGAGI come from the germline V gene. The CDR3 is 16 residues long. DNA of the CDR3: TGTGCCAGCAGCCACCTGCCTAAGTTACGGGTCGAGACCCAGTACTTC. The encoded protein is CASSHLPKLRVETQYF.

In its sample, this clonotype was seen a few times. The chain carries TRBV28 and TRBJ2-3; 9 bases map to TRBD2. CDR3 length equals 16 residues. CDR1 MDHEN and CDR2 SYDVKM come from the germline V gene. V gave up 5 bases and J gave up 4 bases; unmatched junction bases: 10. In DNA form, the CDR3 reads TGTGCCAGCAGTCGCTCTAGCGGGGTGGGCCCAGATACGCAGTATTTT. Protein sequence: CASSRSSGVGPDTQYF.

This clonotype has ten or more counts. The chain employs TRBV29-1 and TRBJ2-1; D gene unclear. Trimming removed 2 bases from V and 10 bases from J, with 12 bases in between. Per the germline V gene, CDR1 is SQVTM and CDR2 is ANQGSEA. This CDR3 comprises 12 residues. CDR3 sequence: CSVEQPVREQFF. The CDR3 DNA reads TGCAGCGTTGAACAACCCGTCAGGGAGCAGTTCTTC.

Only a few counts were recorded for this clonotype. The rearrangement uses TRBV6-5 and TRBJ2-7; D unclear. Trimming stripped 7 bases from V and 1 base from J, with 8 bases between. From germline, CDR1 is MNHEY and CDR2 SVGAGI. This CDR3 is 12 amino acids long. The CDR3, as DNA: TGTGCCAGCACAGGAGTTTCCTACGAGCAGTACTTC. Translating it yields CASTGVSYEQYF.